This TCR beta chain was captured by sequencing in a study of blood T cell repertoires in COVID-19. This CDR3 spans 18 amino acids. V dropped 2 bases and J dropped 0; count of bases not matched to a gene: 7. Per germline, CDR1 SGHDN and CDR2 FVKESK. The authors' processing: From reference gene primer amplification, estimates of nucleated cell counts were derived. The assay was immunoSEQ multiplex PCR, and TCRdb's table has in-frame clones only and misses some. Clonal size and the V and J genes are those of that table, whereas D and trimming came from the DNA. The sample gives some 67,000 clones, about 90% of which show up once; roughly 5.2% is in the top ten.

The chain uses TRBV14 and TRBJ2-1; 10 bases are a match to TRBD2. Sequencing was carried out using peripheral blood. This receptor was obtained from a man aged 50-59 years with active COVID-19. CDR3 protein: CASSQWGGLAVSYNEQFF. DNA for the CDR3: TGTGCCAGCAGCCAATGGGGCGGACTAGCGGTCTCCTACAATGAGCAGTTCTTC.